The rows below give T cell receptor beta chains drawn from one sample of a study of blood T cell repertoires in COVID-19. Assay: immunoSEQ multiplex PCR; the TCRdb copy retains only in-frame clones and omits some. Here the sample spans more than 35,000 clones, approximately 91% being singletons. Sequencing was done on a sample of peripheral blood. These receptors were collected from a woman aged 25 to 39 in a cohort sampled during active COVID-19. CDR3s include the opening cysteine and the closing phenylalanine or tryptophan. The order of the fields is V gene, D gene, J gene, clone size, CDR3 protein, CDR3 DNA. A D gene is named only where the DNA matches it firmly. Rows may omit the clone size; those that give it use once, few, many or a size class.

V gene: TRBV11-2; D gene: NA; J gene: TRBJ2-3; clone size: once; CDR3 protein: CASSTGFDTQYF; CDR3 DNA: TGTGCCAGCAGTACAGGGTTCGATACGCAGTATTTT
V gene: TRBV18; D gene: TRBD1; J gene: TRBJ2-7; clone size: NA; CDR3 protein: CASSRQGNEQYF; CDR3 DNA: TGTGCCAGCTCACGACAGGGGAACGAGCAGTACTTC
V gene: TRBV7-3; D gene: NA; J gene: TRBJ1-5; clone size: NA; CDR3 protein: CASSLSPDQPQHF; CDR3 DNA: TGTGCCAGCAGCTTATCACCGGATCAGCCCCAGCATTTT
V gene: TRBV19; D gene: NA; J gene: TRBJ1-2; clone size: NA; CDR3 protein: CASSIGQGSGYTF; CDR3 DNA: TGTGCCAGTAGTATCGGCCAGGGGAGCGGCTACACCTTC
V gene: TRBV6-2/TRBV6-3; D gene: TRBD2; J gene: TRBJ2-2; clone size: NA; CDR3 protein: CASSSRASGNTGELFF; CDR3 DNA: TGTGCCAGCAGTTCGAGGGCTAGCGGAAACACCGGGGAGCTGTTTTTT
V gene: TRBV24-1; D gene: TRBD1; J gene: TRBJ2-1; clone size: once; CDR3 protein: CATSASTGAHNEQFF; CDR3 DNA: TGTGCCACCAGTGCCTCGACAGGGGCGCACAATGAGCAGTTCTTC
V gene: TRBV7-8; D gene: TRBD1; J gene: TRBJ2-7; clone size: NA; CDR3 protein: CASSSPRQGGSYEQYF; CDR3 DNA: TGTGCCAGCAGCTCTCCCCGACAGGGGGGCTCCTACGAGCAGTACTTC
V gene: TRBV5-1; D gene: TRBD2; J gene: TRBJ2-3; clone size: once; CDR3 protein: CASSFSGSGTDTQYF; CDR3 DNA: TGCGCCAGCAGCTTTAGCGGGAGTGGGACAGATACGCAGTATTTT
V gene: TRBV6-5; D gene: TRBD1; J gene: TRBJ2-3; clone size: NA; CDR3 protein: CASSYGQGPTDTQYF; CDR3 DNA: TGTGCCAGCAGTTACGGACAGGGTCCCACAGATACGCAGTATTTT
V gene: TRBV6-5; D gene: NA; J gene: TRBJ1-2; clone size: NA; CDR3 protein: CASSPRGGRSGYTF; CDR3 DNA: TGTGCCAGCAGTCCAAGGGGGGGAAGGTCTGGCTACACCTTC
V gene: TRBV28; D gene: NA; J gene: TRBJ2-2; clone size: NA; CDR3 protein: CASSSPGSSGTGELFF; CDR3 DNA: TGCGCCAGCAGCTCCCCCGGGAGTAGTGGCACCGGGGAGCTGTTTTTT
V gene: TRBV11-2; D gene: TRBD2; J gene: TRBJ2-1; clone size: NA; CDR3 protein: CASTSRLAGEVEQFF; CDR3 DNA: TGTGCCAGCACCTCGCGACTAGCGGGAGAGGTTGAGCAGTTCTTC
V gene: TRBV9; D gene: NA; J gene: TRBJ2-7; clone size: NA; CDR3 protein: CASSVAREGYEQYF; CDR3 DNA: TGTGCCAGCAGCGTAGCCAGGGAAGGCTACGAGCAGTACTTC